Below, one T cell receptor beta chain is given with its context. The data derive from a study of blood T cell repertoires in COVID-19. Participants' own reports of clinical history determined their cohort assignment. CDR3 length: 14 amino acids. Trimming removed 6 bases at V and 1 base at J, with 12 bases between. Germline CDR1 is KGHSH and CDR2 is LQKENI. This table comes from immunoSEQ multiplex PCR, and its TCRdb copy is limited to in-frame clones, with some not included. The sample lists about 400,000 clones, roughly 86% occurring once. This receptor was obtained from a woman aged 40 to 55 with acute COVID-19. Material for sequencing was PBMCs or T cells enriched from blood (not recorded which). The V call is TRBV18, the J call TRBJ1-1, with TRBD1 as a possible D gene (6 bases). The CDR3 nucleotides are TGTGCCAGCTCCCCCATAGGGGGGAACACTGAAGCTTTCTTT. Its translation: CASSPIGGNTEAFF. Looking up the rest from reference TRBV18 and TRBJ1-1 gives the full variable domain: NAGVMQNPRHLVRRRGQEARLRCSPMKGHSHVYWYRQLPEEGLKFMVYLQKENIIDESGMPKERFSAEFPKEGPSILRIQQVVRGDSAAYFCASSPIGGNTEAFFGQGTRLTVV.